Reported below is one TCR beta chain. What it binds is unknown. The length of the CDR3 is 12 residues. V lost 9 bases, J lost 3 bases, and 12 bases lay in between. CDR1 SNHLY and CDR2 FYNNEI come from the germline V gene. This sample is part of a study of siplizumab effects on memory and regulatory T cells. Roughly 1.1 x 10^5 TCR templates were measured in each sample. TCRdb's table, derived via immunoSEQ multiplex PCR, lists solely in-frame clones and lacks some. The data contain tens of thousands of clones, around 95% of them singletons. Study-wide results and caveats: Naive T cells looked more diverse than memory cells, and they looked like major contributors to the alloresponse.

The source material was naive CD4+ T cells sorted from blood. The clonotype originates from a human donor in good health. This chain joins TRBV2 and TRBJ2-7; tentatively, D is TRBD1 (5 bases). In DNA, the CDR3 is TGTGCCAGTTCGGACATCCGCTACGAGCAGTACTTC. Translated, it gives CASSDIRYEQYF.